This record looks at one TCR beta chain sequence and its context. The data originate from a study of T cell changes during pregnancy in multiple sclerosis. TCRdb's copy holds only in-frame clones and misses some; the assay was immunoSEQ multiplex PCR. The sample lists roughly 93,000 clones, approximately 92% occurring once. The TCR comes from a female donor with multiple sclerosis, enrolled in a pregnancy study. The source material was peripheral blood, sampled after pregnancy.

The CDR3 sequence is CASSPPNGDTGELFF. For the CDR3, the DNA is TGTGCCAGCTCACCACCCAACGGAGACACCGGGGAGCTGTTTTTT. V usage is TRBV18 and J usage is TRBJ2-2; the D is unclear. Germline CDR1 KGHSH, CDR2 LQKENI. With 0 bases removed from V and 3 bases from J, the gap between germline ends came to 8 bases. CDR3 length: 15 residues.